The 27 T cell receptor beta chains given below trace back to one sample, sequenced in a study of blood T cell repertoires in COVID-19. TCRdb keeps only in-frame clones here, not all; method: immunoSEQ multiplex PCR. The sample lists 380,000 or so clones; around 84% were seen once. The sample consisted of peripheral blood. The receptors originated from a human donor with acute or convalescent COVID-19. The donor label of this sample is uncertain.

DNA of the CDR3: TGTGCCAGCTCAAATTCTGAGGCAGATACGCAGTATTTT. Its protein product is CASSNSEADTQYF. The chain links TRBV18 to TRBJ2-3; the D is unclear. CDR1 and CDR2 from the germline V gene are KGHSH and LQKENI. There are 13 residues in the CDR3. V gave up 5 bases and J gave up 4 bases, with 10 bases separating them.

This clone was seen a single time. This chain links TRBV5-1 with TRBJ1-3, with D tentatively TRBD1 (6 bases). From germline, CDR1 is SGHRS and CDR2 YFSETQ. The CDR3 sequence is 17 residues long. V lost 2 bases, J lost 1 base, and 16 bases lay in between. The DNA of the CDR3 is TGCGCCAGCAGCTTAACCCCGAGGGGGACATCTGGAAACACCATATATTTT. Amino acids: CASSLTPRGTSGNTIYF. The entire variable domain, with the rest obtained from reference TRBV5-1 and TRBJ1-3, is as follows: KAGVTQTPRYLIKTRGQQVTLSCSPISGHRSVSWYQQTPGQGLQFLFEYFSETQRNKGNFPGRFSGRQFSNSRSEMNVSTLELGDSALYLCASSLTPRGTSGNTIYFGEGSWLTVV.

In its sample, this clone was seen a few times. The gene calls are TRBV13 and TRBJ2-2, with a weak D call TRBD1 (5 bases). Germline V gene data show CDR1 as PRHDT and CDR2 as FYEKMQ (reference sequence). V gave up 2 bases and J gave up 5 bases, with 9 bases separating them. The CDR3 loop spans 14 amino acids. The chain's CDR3 is CASSLSRVTGELFF. The CDR3 DNA reads TGTGCCAGCAGCTTAAGCAGGGTGACCGGGGAGCTGTTTTTT. The whole variable domain, remainder taken from reference TRBV13 and TRBJ2-2, is AAGVIQSPRHLIKEKRETATLKCYPIPRHDTVYWYQQGPGQDPQFLISFYEKMQSDKGSIPDRFSAQQFSDYHSELNMSSLELGDSALYFCASSLSRVTGELFFGEGSRLTVL.

As for this clone: The sample holds other DNA sequences that translate to the same CDR3. The V gene is TRBV5-1, the J gene TRBJ1-1; TRBD1 is a possible D gene (6 bases). Between the trimmed V and J ends, which lost 1 base and 4 bases, there was a span of 8 bases. The CDR3 consists of 13 residues. Germline V gives CDR1 SGHRS, CDR2 YFSETQ. DNA for the CDR3: TGCGCCAGCAGCTTGATAGGGGGCACTGAAGCTTTCTTT. Its translation: CASSLIGGTEAFF.

For this clone: At the DNA level, this CDR3 is encoded by other sequences in the same sample as well. The chain uses TRBV18 and TRBJ1-3, with a possible D match to TRBD1 (5 bases). The V gene lost 3 bases and the J gene lost 1 base, with 7 bases spanning the gap. The CDR3 extends over 14 amino acids. Germline-derived CDR1 and CDR2 are KGHSH and LQKENI. CDR3 loop: CASSPQGSGNTIYF. Here the CDR3 DNA reads TGTGCCAGCTCACCCCAGGGATCTGGAAACACCATATATTTT.

In DNA form, the CDR3 reads TGTGCCAGCTCACTGGGGGCGAACACTGAAGCTTTCTTT. Translated, it gives CASSLGANTEAFF. J is TRBJ1-1 and V is TRBV18; the D gene is possibly TRBD1 (6 bases). The germline V gene encodes CDR1 KGHSH and CDR2 LQKENI. The CDR3 length is 13 residues. Trimming stripped 4 bases from V and 1 base from J, with 7 bases between.

V usage is TRBV5-1 and J usage is TRBJ2-1; weak D call: TRBD2 (5 bases). Germline lookup yields CDR1 SGHRS and CDR2 YFSETQ. The CDR3 runs to 13 residues. Trimming pared 7 bases from V and 7 bases from J, leaving 15 bases between. CDR3 in DNA: TGCGCCAGCGCCCGAGCTAGGGAGAATGAGCAGTTCTTC. The encoded protein is CASARARENEQFF.

The rearrangement joins TRBV9 to TRBJ2-3; D is unresolved. The CDR3 has 15 amino acids. V was cut by 0 bases and J by 2 bases, with 10 bases left in between. The germline V gene has CDR1 SGDLS and CDR2 YYNGEE. The CDR3 DNA reads as TGTGCCAGCAGCGTAGAGATGGTGGCCACAGATACGCAGTATTTT. This codes for CASSVEMVATDTQYF.

The V gene is TRBV6-5, the J gene TRBJ2-7; 8 bases are a match to TRBD1. This CDR3 is 16 amino acids long. Per germline, CDR1 MNHEY and CDR2 SVGAGI. The junction had 10 bases not matched to a gene; V was cut back by 1 base and J by 5 bases. CDR3 loop: CASSYYSTGVGNEQYF. The CDR3 DNA follows: TGTGCCAGCAGTTACTACTCGACAGGGGTCGGGAACGAGCAGTACTTC.

The V call is TRBV5-6, the J call TRBJ2-1; 12 nucleotides line up with TRBD1. The CDR3 has 14 residues. Unmatched junction bases numbered 5, after V lost 4 bases and J lost 9 bases. Germline lookup yields CDR1 SGHDT and CDR2 YYEEEE. For the CDR3, the DNA is TGTGCCAGCAGCCGGGACAGGGGGCTCGGTGAGCAGTTCTTC. Translation gives CASSRDRGLGEQFF.

V usage is TRBV6-5 and J usage is TRBJ1-1; no firm D call. The CDR3 is made up of 13 amino acids. The V gene's germline CDR1 is MNHEY and CDR2 SVGAGI. The germline V and J ends were trimmed by 5 bases and 6 bases, with 13 bases remaining between them. The CDR3 is CASSNRLGAEAFF. CDR3 sequence (DNA): TGTGCCAGCAGTAACCGACTCGGGGCTGAAGCTTTCTTT.

This chain uses TRBV5-5 with TRBJ2-7, with D possibly being TRBD2 (8 bases). V dropped 1 base and J dropped 5 bases, with 22 bases sitting between them. The CDR3 is made up of 17 amino acids. Germline V lookup: CDR1 SGHKS, CDR2 YYEKEE (reference sequence). The CDR3 loop reads CASSLLSRTGGGHEQYF. The CDR3 nucleotides are TGTGCCAGCAGCTTGCTCTCGAGAACGGGAGGGGGCCACGAGCAGTACTTC.

Worth noting for this clone: In the same sample, other DNA sequences code for this CDR3. V usage is TRBV18 and J usage is TRBJ2-1; TRBD2 matches at 7 bases. The CDR3 loop spans 14 amino acids. V dropped 4 bases and J dropped 0; count of bases not matched to a gene: 0. From germline, CDR1 is KGHSH and CDR2 LQKENI. The CDR3 DNA follows: TGTGCCAGCTCACGGGGGGGCTCCTACAATGAGCAGTTCTTC. It codes for CASSRGGSYNEQFF.

The J gene is TRBJ2-7, the V gene TRBV5-6, with 10 bases identical to TRBD2. The CDR3 sequence is 15 residues long. The V and J ends lost 2 bases and 3 bases, in that order; junction bases with no gene match: 5. The germline gives CDR1 SGHDT, CDR2 YYEEEE. CDR3 sequence (DNA): TGTGCCAGCAGCTTACGGACTAGCGGTGGCTACGAGCAGTACTTC. Translating it yields CASSLRTSGGYEQYF.

This chain uses TRBV24-1 with TRBJ1-1; no clear D. The germline gives CDR1 KGHDR, CDR2 SFDVKD. Trimming cost V 2 bases and J 1 base, with 4 bases left between them. The CDR3 length is 13 residues. The CDR3 nucleotides read TGTGCCACCAGTGATTACAGGAACACTGAAGCTTTCTTT. Translated, it gives CATSDYRNTEAFF.

The V and J genes are TRBV28 and TRBJ1-2, with 11 nucleotides matching TRBD1. This CDR3 is built from 14 residues. Trimming cost V 2 bases and J 8 bases; bases outside gene matches: 4. CDR1 and CDR2 from the germline V gene are MDHEN and SYDVKM. CDR3 sequence reads: CASSLGQGAGGYTF. The CDR3 region has the DNA TGTGCCAGCAGTTTAGGACAGGGGGCGGGAGGCTACACCTTC.

A few counts support this clone. The V gene is TRBV6-6, the J gene TRBJ1-6; TRBD1 matches at 7 bases. Unmatched junction bases numbered 6, after V lost 4 bases and J lost 3 bases. CDR3 length: 16 amino acids. The germline V gene encodes CDR1 MNHNY and CDR2 SVGAGI (reference sequence). For the CDR3, the DNA is TGTGCCAGCAGTTCCAGACAGGGTGGCTATAATTCACCCCTCCACTTT. Protein sequence: CASSSRQGGYNSPLHF.

The chain has TRBV4-2 and TRBJ1-2, with 10 bases aligning to TRBD1. Trimming at V came to 6 bases and at J to 4 bases, leaving 8 bases not matched to a gene. The CDR3 length is 15 residues. CDR1 is LGHNA and CDR2 is YNFKEQ in the germline V gene. The CDR3 nucleotides read TGTGCCAGCAGACCTCCCGGGACAGGGGCCTATGGCTACACCTTC. Residues: CASRPPGTGAYGYTF.

V is TRBV20-1 and J is TRBJ2-7; D ambiguous. Germline V CDR1 and CDR2: DFQATT, SNEGSKA (reference sequence). This CDR3 has 11 amino acids. Trimming removed 5 bases at V and 0 bases at J, with 5 bases between. CDR3 bases: TGCAGTGCTGACAACTCCTACGAGCAGTACTTC. As protein: CSADNSYEQYF.

V usage is TRBV28 and J usage is TRBJ2-7; 8 bases fit TRBD2. V shed 6 bases and J 3 bases; nucleotides not matched to a gene: 7. Looked up from germline, CDR1 is MDHEN and CDR2 is SYDVKM. The CDR3 has 14 amino acids. CDR3 nucleotide sequence: TGTGCCAGCAGAAGTCTAGCGGGTGGCTACGAGCAGTACTTC. Protein sequence: CASRSLAGGYEQYF.

V gene TRBV7-8 combines with J gene TRBJ1-1; no firm D call. Germline V gene lookup returns CDR1 SGHVS and CDR2 FQNEAQ. CDR3 size: 13 residues. The V gene lost 6 bases and the J gene lost 1 base, with 9 bases spanning the gap. CDR3 residues: CASRGGRNTEAFF. CDR3 DNA sequence: TGTGCCAGCAGAGGCGGGAGGAACACTGAAGCTTTCTTT.

The chain joins TRBV28 to TRBJ2-3; D is undetermined. Germline V gene lookup returns CDR1 MDHEN and CDR2 SYDVKM. CDR3 length equals 12 residues. The germline V and J ends were trimmed by 8 bases and 0 bases, with 6 bases remaining between them. CDR3 nucleotides: TGTGCCAGCTCTCCTAGCACAGATACGCAGTATTTT. This sequence encodes CASSPSTDTQYF.

The chain links TRBV27 to TRBJ1-4; D gene unclear. CDR3 size: 14 residues. Germline CDR1 and CDR2: MNHEY and SMNVEV (reference sequence). The V end lost 5 bases, the J end lost 6 bases, and 13 bases lay between the germline ends. CDR3 protein: CASSLLGRDEKLFF. CDR3 sequence (DNA): TGTGCCAGCAGTCTACTGGGGAGGGATGAAAAACTGTTTTTT.

J is TRBJ1-1 and V is TRBV15; D perhaps matches TRBD1 (6 bases). Trimming removed 8 bases at V and 1 base at J, with 23 bases between. CDR1 LNHNV and CDR2 YYDKDF come from the germline V gene (reference sequence). The CDR3 is 17 residues long. CDR3 in amino acids: CATAGDTGYRENTEAFF. CDR3 DNA: TGTGCCACCGCGGGGGACACGGGGTACAGGGAGAACACTGAAGCTTTCTTT.

This rearrangement joins TRBV7-7 to TRBJ2-3, with D possibly being TRBD2 (5 bases). Trimming took off 0 bases at V and 2 bases at J, with 6 bases between the two ends. The germline V gene has CDR1 SSHAT and CDR2 FNYEAQ (reference sequence). CDR3 length equals 14 residues. CDR3 sequence reads: CASSLAGDTDTQYF. The DNA of the CDR3 is TGTGCCAGCAGCTTAGCCGGGGACACAGATACGCAGTATTTT.

This sequence joins TRBV27 and TRBJ2-1, with 8 bases lining up with TRBD2. Germline V gives CDR1 MNHEY, CDR2 SMNVEV (reference sequence). CDR3 length equals 10 residues. V was pared by 8 bases and J by 14 bases, with 5 bases of the junction left unmatched. This CDR3 reads CASGRLAKFF. The CDR3, as DNA: TGTGCCAGCGGTAGACTAGCGAAGTTCTTC.

To note about this clone: The junction shows a germline mismatch at one end, possibly a read error. The chain combines TRBV28 with TRBJ1-2; a weak D match, TRBD1 (6 bases). This CDR3 has 13 residues. CDR1 and CDR2 from the germline V gene are MDHEN and SYDVKM. The chain's CDR3 is CASAGLGFGGTHF. DNA of the CDR3: TGTGCCAGTGCGGGTTTGGGCTTCGGGGGGACACACTTC.